Listed below are T cell receptor beta chains from one sample, sequenced in a study of radiation and T cells in renal cell carcinoma. TCRdb keeps only in-frame clones here, not all; method: immunoSEQ multiplex PCR. The sample has about 150,000 clones, 87% seen once; the top ten hold approximately 13%. Source: blood, taken from a patient whose treatment included radiotherapy and nephrectomy. The source of these receptors is a woman in her fifties or sixties with renal cell carcinoma. CDR3s include the opening cysteine and the closing phenylalanine or tryptophan. Each record gives: V gene, J gene, D gene, clone size, CDR3 DNA, CDR3 protein. A D gene is named only where the DNA matches it firmly. The size entry is marked missing in some rows and otherwise reads once, few, many or a size class.

>TRBV18|TRBJ2-3|-|once
TGTGCCAGCTCCCCCGACCGCACAGATACGCAGTATTTT
CASSPDRTDTQYF
>TRBV29-1|TRBJ2-3|-|-
TGCAGCGTCCAGACAGCAGCAGGAGAGGCTACGCAGTATTTT
CSVQTAAGEATQYF
>TRBV4-3|TRBJ2-5|-|once
TGCGCCAGCAGCCAAGAAAGACAGGTCCCAGAGACCCAGTACTTC
CASSQERQVPETQYF
>TRBV7-2|TRBJ2-1|-|-
TGTGCCAGCAGCTTAGGGATTCGATCGGGAAGTCGGCAGTTCTTC
CASSLGIRSGSRQFF
>TRBV5-1|TRBJ2-3|TRBD1|-
TGCGCCAGCAGCCGAGGGGGCGGAACAGATACGCAGTATTTT
CASSRGGGTDTQYF
>TRBV19|TRBJ1-5|-|-
TGTGCCAGTAGTATTTTAGGGGCGGTGAGCAATCAGCCCCAGCATTTT
CASSILGAVSNQPQHF
>TRBV9|TRBJ1-2|-|-
TGTGCCAGCACCTTACAGGGAGGTGGCTACACCTTC
CASTLQGGGYTF
>TRBV6-4|TRBJ1-6|-|-
TGTGCCAGCAGTGACTCGGCAGGTGGTGGGTCACCCCTCCACTTT
CASSDSAGGGSPLHF
>TRBV6-1|TRBJ1-2|TRBD1|-
TGTGCCAGCACCACGACAGGGAGTGGGGTTAATGGCTACACCTTC
CASTTTGSGVNGYTF
>TRBV5-1|TRBJ1-5|-|-
TGCGCCAGCAGCTTGGCGCGGGGGGGAGGTTGGGCCCAGCATTTT
CASSLARGGGWAQHF
>TRBV18|TRBJ1-2|-|-
TGTGCCAGCTCACCAGCGGGTTATGGCTACACCTTC
CASSPAGYGYTF
>TRBV5-1|TRBJ2-3|TRBD1|-
TGCGCCAGCAGCTTGTTACAGGGGGCAGATACGCAGTATTTT
CASSLLQGADTQYF
>TRBV19|TRBJ2-7|-|-
TGTGCCAGTAGTATCCGGCAGGGGTACGAGCAGTACTTC
CASSIRQGYEQYF
>TRBV11-2|TRBJ2-7|-|-
TGTGCCAGCAGCCATTTGGGGGGCAGGTCCTACGAGCAGTACTTC
CASSHLGGRSYEQYF
>TRBV5-4|TRBJ1-2|-|-
TGTGCCAGCAGCCTTCCGGGGGCTAACTATGGCTACACCTTC
CASSLPGANYGYTF
>TRBV4-2|TRBJ2-5|TRBD2|-
TGTGCCAGCAGTCGGGGGGTTACGTACCAAGAGACCCAGTACTTC
CASSRGVTYQETQYF
>TRBV18|TRBJ2-5|TRBD1|-
TGTGCCAGCTCACCAGAGACAGGGTATGATGGGGAGACCCAGTACTTC
CASSPETGYDGETQYF